The rows below give T cell receptor beta chains drawn from one sample of a study of T cell responses to AZD1222 COVID-19 vaccine. The assay was immunoSEQ multiplex PCR, and TCRdb's table has in-frame clones only and misses some. The table includes 90,000 to 120,000 clones, around 94% detected once. The sample in question was peripheral blood, obtained on day 0 of AZD1222 vaccination. The source of these receptors is an adult in good health. Each CDR3 is given with its conserved first and last residue. A D gene is named only where the DNA matches it firmly. The listing skips clone size in some rows; elsewhere it reads once, few, many or a size class.

length	D	V	J	size	DNA	CDR3
18	TRBD2	TRBV4-2	TRBJ2-3	NA	TGTGCCAGCAGCCGTGGACTAGCGGAGATAACTAGCACAGATACGCAGTATTTT	CASSRGLAEITSTDTQYF
17	TRBD2	TRBV4-2	TRBJ2-3	NA	TGTGCCAGCAGCCAATCCGGGACTAGTGGGATCGCAGATACGCAGTATTTT	CASSQSGTSGIADTQYF
14	NA	TRBV28	TRBJ1-4	NA	TGTGCCAGCAGTTCGGCACACGTACGTGAAAAACTGTTTTTT	CASSSAHVREKLFF
17	NA	TRBV3-1/TRBV3-2	TRBJ2-1	NA	TGTGCCAGCAGCCAAGTAGGTCTAGCCCACTCCTACAATGAGCAGTTCTTC	CASSQVGLAHSYNEQFF
12	NA	TRBV6-1	TRBJ1-1	NA	TGTGCCAGCAGTGACAGGGTGGGCGAAGCTTTCTTT	CASSDRVGEAFF
13	NA	TRBV4-1	TRBJ2-4	NA	TGCGCCAGCAGCCAGGACAGACAAAACATTCAGTACTTC	CASSQDRQNIQYF
16	TRBD2	TRBV7-6	TRBJ2-1	NA	TGTGCCAGCAGCTTAGAACAGGGACTAGCAGACAATGAGCAGTTCTTC	CASSLEQGLADNEQFF
13	NA	TRBV28	TRBJ1-2	NA	TGTGCCAGCAGTACCGGGGGTACTTATGGCTACACCTTC	CASSTGGTYGYTF
14	TRBD1	TRBV15	TRBJ1-4	NA	TGTGCCACCAGCAGAGGACAGGGGAATGAAAAACTGTTTTTT	CATSRGQGNEKLFF
15	NA	TRBV30	TRBJ1-6	NA	TGTGCCTGGAGAAAACAAGTCCCCGCCACTTCACCCCTCCACTTT	CAWRKQVPATSPLHF
20	TRBD1	TRBV2	TRBJ1-1	NA	TGTGCCAGCAGTGAACCATTTCAGGGACAGGGGGCGTTTTTGAACACTGAAGCTTTCTTT	CASSEPFQGQGAFLNTEAFF
17	TRBD2	TRBV6-2/TRBV6-3	TRBJ2-3	NA	TGTGCCAGCAGTCGTCTGAGCGGGAGCCCTAGCACAGATACGCAGTATTTT	CASSRLSGSPSTDTQYF
13	NA	TRBV27	TRBJ2-1	NA	TGTGCCAGCAGTTTGGGTTTCTACAATGAGCAGTTCTTC	CASSLGFYNEQFF
14	NA	TRBV7-2	TRBJ2-3	NA	TGTGCCAGCAGCTCGAGACTGGGCACAGATACGCAGTATTTT	CASSSRLGTDTQYF
17	NA	TRBV4-3	TRBJ1-2	NA	TGCGCCAGCAGCCAAGACTTTGCAGGGCCCGCACAATATGGCTACACCTTC	CASSQDFAGPAQYGYTF
14	TRBD1	TRBV6-6	TRBJ2-7	few	TGTGCCAGCAGTTCCCGGGACAGGGGCCACGAGCAGTACTTC	CASSSRDRGHEQYF
16	TRBD1	TRBV3-1/TRBV3-2	TRBJ1-5	NA	TGTGCCAGCAGCCCCCAGGGGGGGCTTTCCAATCAGCCCCAGCATTTT	CASSPQGGLSNQPQHF
16	NA	TRBV11-2	TRBJ1-5	NA	TGTGCCAGCAGCTTTTCCGGCCGACATAGCAATCAGCCCCAGCATTTT	CASSFSGRHSNQPQHF
13	NA	TRBV27	TRBJ1-2	NA	TGTGCCAGCAGTCCGGGATCCTTCTATGGCTACACCTTC	CASSPGSFYGYTF
12	NA	TRBV2	TRBJ1-4	NA	TGTGCCAGCATCCGGCGTAATGAAAAACTGTTTTTT	CASIRRNEKLFF
14	NA	TRBV5-8	TRBJ1-2	NA	TGTGCCAGCAGCTTGGTCGTTCAGGACTATGGCTACACCTTC	CASSLVVQDYGYTF
20	TRBD1	TRBV27	TRBJ1-6	NA	TGTGCCAGCAGTCGATATCCGGGACAGGGCACATTCTCCTATAATTCACCCCTCCACTTT	CASSRYPGQGTFSYNSPLHF
13	NA	TRBV19	TRBJ2-5	NA	TGTGCCAGTGGGGACACTGCGGAGGAGACCCAGTACTTC	CASGDTAEETQYF
15	NA	TRBV11-2	TRBJ1-1	NA	TGTGCCAGCAGCTCCCAAGGGATGTTTGGCACTGAAGCTTTCTTT	CASSSQGMFGTEAFF
16	NA	TRBV5-1	TRBJ1-1	NA	TGCGCCAGCAGCTTGGTGGTGGACAGCCCGAACACTGAAGCTTTCTTT	CASSLVVDSPNTEAFF
15	NA	TRBV6-5	TRBJ1-1	NA	TGTGCCAGCAGTTACAACCTGGTTAAAGGGACTGAAGCTTTCTTT	CASSYNLVKGTEAFF
14	TRBD1	TRBV5-6	TRBJ1-5	NA	TGTGCCAGCAGCATTAGACAGGGCGGCCAGCCCCAGCATTTT	CASSIRQGGQPQHF
14	NA	TRBV18	TRBJ1-1	once	TGTGCCAGCTCGTCCGACCTGGGGGCCACTGAAGCTTTCTTT	CASSSDLGATEAFF
11	NA	TRBV19	TRBJ1-2	NA	TGTGCCAGTAGTCAGAACTATGGCTACACCTTC	CASSQNYGYTF
14	NA	TRBV14	TRBJ2-2	once	TGTGCCAGCAGCAGGGTATTAAACACCGGGGAGCTGTTTTTT	CASSRVLNTGELFF
15	NA	TRBV6-5	TRBJ2-1	NA	TGTGCCAGCATGATAAGGACGAGCTCCTACAATGAGCAGTTCTTC	CASMIRTSSYNEQFF
19	NA	TRBV12-2	TRBJ1-5	NA	TGTGCAAGTCGCCTTAGTCGCCCAAGCGAGGGCGCCTTTCCTCAGCCCCAGCATTTT	CASRLSRPSEGAFPQPQHF
16	NA	TRBV14	TRBJ2-3	NA	TGTGCCAGCAGCCAAGTTGGAGGGCCCATGGCAGATACGCAGTATTTT	CASSQVGGPMADTQYF
15	TRBD1	TRBV2	TRBJ1-4	NA	TGTGCCAGCAGTGTACGAACAGGGGAGGGTGAAAAACTGTTTTTT	CASSVRTGEGEKLFF
14	NA	TRBV5-4	TRBJ1-2	NA	TGTGCCAGCAGCTTGGAACCAGGGGCCTATGGCTACACCTTC	CASSLEPGAYGYTF
13	TRBD1	TRBV28	TRBJ1-1	NA	TGTGCCAGCAGTTCCAGGGGGCGCACTGAAGCTTTCTTT	CASSSRGRTEAFF
15	NA	TRBV11-2	TRBJ2-5	NA	TGTGCCAGCAGCTTAGACCCTAGCCGCCGAGAGACCCAGTACTTC	CASSLDPSRRETQYF
14	NA	TRBV2	TRBJ1-2	NA	TGTGCCAGCAGTGAAACGTCAGGGTATAGTGGCTACACCTTC	CASSETSGYSGYTF
14	NA	TRBV29-1	TRBJ2-3	NA	TGCAGCGTTGGAATAGCCTCCAATGCAGATACGCAGTATTTT	CSVGIASNADTQYF
12	NA	TRBV5-4	TRBJ2-2	few	TGTGCCAGCAGCCTTAACACCGGGGAGCTGTTTTTT	CASSLNTGELFF
15	NA	TRBV6-5	TRBJ2-7	NA	TGTGCCAGCAGTTACGGCGGGGGCTTGGGGTACGAGCAGTACTTC	CASSYGGGLGYEQYF